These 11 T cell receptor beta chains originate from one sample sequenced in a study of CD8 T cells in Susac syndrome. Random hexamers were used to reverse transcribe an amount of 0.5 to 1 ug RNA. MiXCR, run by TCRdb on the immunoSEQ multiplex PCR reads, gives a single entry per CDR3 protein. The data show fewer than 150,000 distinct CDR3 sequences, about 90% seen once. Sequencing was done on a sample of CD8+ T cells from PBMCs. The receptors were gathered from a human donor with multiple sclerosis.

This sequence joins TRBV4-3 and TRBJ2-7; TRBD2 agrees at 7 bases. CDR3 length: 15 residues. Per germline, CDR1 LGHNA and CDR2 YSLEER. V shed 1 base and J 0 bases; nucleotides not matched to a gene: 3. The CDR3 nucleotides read TGCGCCAGCAGCCAAGGCGGGAGACCCTCCTACGAGCAGTACTTC. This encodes CASSQGGRPSYEQYF.

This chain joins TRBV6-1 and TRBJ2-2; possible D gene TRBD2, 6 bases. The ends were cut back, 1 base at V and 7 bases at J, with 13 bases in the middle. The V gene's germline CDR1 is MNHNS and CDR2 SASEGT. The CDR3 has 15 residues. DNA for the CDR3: TGTGCCAGCAGTGAAGAAGTAACTAGCAACGGGGAGCTGTTTTTT. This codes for CASSEEVTSNGELFF.

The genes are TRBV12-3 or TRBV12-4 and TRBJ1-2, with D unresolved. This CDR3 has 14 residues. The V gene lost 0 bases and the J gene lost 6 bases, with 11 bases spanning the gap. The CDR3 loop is CASSLALSRDGYTF. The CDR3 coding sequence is TGTGCCAGCAGTTTAGCGCTAAGTCGAGATGGCTACACCTTC.

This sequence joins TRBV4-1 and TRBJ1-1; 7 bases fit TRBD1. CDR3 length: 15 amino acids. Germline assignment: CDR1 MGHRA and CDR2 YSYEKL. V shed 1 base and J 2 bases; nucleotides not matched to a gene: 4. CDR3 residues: CASSQVEGANTEAFF. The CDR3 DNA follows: TGCGCCAGCAGCCAAGTGGAGGGGGCTAACACTGAAGCTTTCTTT.

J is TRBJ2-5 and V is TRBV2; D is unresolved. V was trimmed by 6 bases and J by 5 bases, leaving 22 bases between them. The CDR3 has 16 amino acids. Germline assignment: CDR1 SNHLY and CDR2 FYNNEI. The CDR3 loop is CASRGRLSNVGETQYF. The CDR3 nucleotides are TGTGCCAGCAGAGGAAGACTTTCGAACGTTGGCGAGACCCAGTACTTC.

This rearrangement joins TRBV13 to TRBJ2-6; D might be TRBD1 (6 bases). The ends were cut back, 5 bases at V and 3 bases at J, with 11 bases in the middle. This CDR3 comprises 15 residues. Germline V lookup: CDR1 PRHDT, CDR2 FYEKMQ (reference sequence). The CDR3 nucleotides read TGTGCCAGCAGCCATACAGGGAGTGGGGCCAACGTCCTGACTTTC. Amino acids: CASSHTGSGANVLTF.

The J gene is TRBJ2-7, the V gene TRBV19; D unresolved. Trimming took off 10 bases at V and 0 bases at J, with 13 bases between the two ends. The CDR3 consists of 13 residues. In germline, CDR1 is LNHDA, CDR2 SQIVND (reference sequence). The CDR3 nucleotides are TGTGCCACCGCCCCTCGGGCCTCCTACGAGCAGTACTTC. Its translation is CATAPRASYEQYF.

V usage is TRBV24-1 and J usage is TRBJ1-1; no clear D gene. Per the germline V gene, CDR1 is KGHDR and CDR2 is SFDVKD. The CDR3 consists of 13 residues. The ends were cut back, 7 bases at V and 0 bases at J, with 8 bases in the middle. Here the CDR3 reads CATRDRMNTEAFF. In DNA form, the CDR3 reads TGTGCCACCAGGGACCGTATGAACACTGAAGCTTTCTTT.

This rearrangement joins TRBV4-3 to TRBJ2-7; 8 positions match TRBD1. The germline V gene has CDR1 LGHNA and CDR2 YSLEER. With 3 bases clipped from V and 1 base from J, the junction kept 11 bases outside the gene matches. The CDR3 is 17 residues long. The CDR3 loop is CASSHFSQGERSYEQYF. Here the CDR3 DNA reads TGCGCCAGCAGCCACTTCTCACAGGGGGAGAGATCCTACGAGCAGTACTTC.

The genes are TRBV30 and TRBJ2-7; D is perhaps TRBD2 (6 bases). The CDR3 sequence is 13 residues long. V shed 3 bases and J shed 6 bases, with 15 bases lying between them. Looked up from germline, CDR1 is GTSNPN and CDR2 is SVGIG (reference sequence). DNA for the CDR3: TGTGCCTGGAGAACAGTTATGGGGGGCGAGCAGTACTTC. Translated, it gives CAWRTVMGGEQYF.

The CDR3 nucleotides read TGTGCCAGCAGTTTTCAACAGGGGGCGCGGACCTACGAGCAGTACTTC. This encodes CASSFQQGARTYEQYF. The chain joins TRBV27 to TRBJ2-7; 9 bases map to TRBD1. J gave up 2 bases and V 3 bases, and 8 bases lay outside the gene matches. Per germline, CDR1 MNHEY and CDR2 SMNVEV (reference sequence). The CDR3 extends over 16 amino acids.